Listed below are T cell receptor beta chains from one sample, sequenced in a study of Graves' ophthalmopathy and Graves' hyperthyroidism. A single record per CDR3 protein comes from TCRdb applying MiXCR to the multiplex PCR reads. This table holds approximately 700,000 distinct CDR3 sequences, about two fifths found once. Material for sequencing was peripheral blood. These receptors originate from an adult man with Graves' ophthalmopathy. The conserved cysteine and the conserved F or W are not part of the CDR3 here. The order of the fields is J gene, V gene, CDR3 protein.

j_gene: TRBJ2-5; v_gene: TRBV4-1; CDR3aa: ASSQDTGEETQY
j_gene: TRBJ1-2; v_gene: TRBV6-1; CDR3aa: ASSDGGYGYT
j_gene: TRBJ2-7; v_gene: TRBV29-1; CDR3aa: SYTRTGGYEQY
j_gene: TRBJ1-4; v_gene: TRBV29-1; CDR3aa: SVSGTAFREKLF
j_gene: TRBJ2-5; v_gene: TRBV20-1; CDR3aa: SAGSLGQQETQY
j_gene: TRBJ2-2; v_gene: TRBV5-5; CDR3aa: ASSTNLDRATGELF
j_gene: TRBJ1-4; v_gene: TRBV7-8; CDR3aa: ASSSIATNEKLF
j_gene: TRBJ1-2; v_gene: TRBV14; CDR3aa: ASSQRGTGGRYGYT
j_gene: TRBJ1-2; v_gene: TRBV25-1; CDR3aa: ARDPTGTGYA
j_gene: TRBJ2-7; v_gene: TRBV5-6; CDR3aa: ASSLRGPYLYEQY